This T cell receptor (beta chain) was identified in a study of identical twins. A universal primer site arose from template switching, and cDNA bore unique molecular identifiers. TCRdb used MiXCR to reprocess the 5' RACE reads, holding one entry per CDR3 protein. Of roughly 1.6 million distinct CDR3 sequences listed, less than 40% are singletons. Overall study results and limits: Some out-of-frame alpha sequences were shared by twins, and these showed excess low generation probability. Among beta out-of-frame sequences, excess sharing between twins appeared weaker.

This clonotype came up a few times. The antigen is undetermined. The CDR3 runs 12 residues. Germline loops: CDR1 LGHDT, CDR2 YNNKEL (reference sequence). Trimming removed 6 bases from V and 10 bases from J; junction bases left unmatched: 3. This chain links TRBV3-1 with TRBJ2-1, with TRBD2 matching 10 bases. Sequenced: cord blood. The clonotype originates from a newborn girl in good health. The CDR3 bases are TGTGCCAGCAGGCGTAGCGGGGGGGAGCAGTTCTTC. Its translation: CASRRSGGEQFF.